This T cell receptor (beta chain) was obtained from a study of blood T cell repertoires in COVID-19. This CDR3 region has 14 residues. The V segment lost 0 bases and the J segment 11 bases; nucleotides outside the gene matches: 9. Germline-derived CDR1 and CDR2 are SGDLS and YYNGEE. In Seattle, patients joined the study during active infection and were tracked longitudinally. Data came from immunoSEQ multiplex PCR; TCRdb stores just in-frame clones and leaves some out. The profile shows some 160,000 clones, approximately 91% of them singletons. What was sequenced was peripheral blood. The sequence derives from a young man with COVID-19, enrolled during active disease. V usage is TRBV9 and J usage is TRBJ1-2; 8 bases agree with TRBD1. CDR3 amino acids: CASSVVPDRAGYTF. In DNA, the CDR3 is TGTGCCAGCAGCGTAGTCCCGGACAGGGCGGGGTACACCTTC.